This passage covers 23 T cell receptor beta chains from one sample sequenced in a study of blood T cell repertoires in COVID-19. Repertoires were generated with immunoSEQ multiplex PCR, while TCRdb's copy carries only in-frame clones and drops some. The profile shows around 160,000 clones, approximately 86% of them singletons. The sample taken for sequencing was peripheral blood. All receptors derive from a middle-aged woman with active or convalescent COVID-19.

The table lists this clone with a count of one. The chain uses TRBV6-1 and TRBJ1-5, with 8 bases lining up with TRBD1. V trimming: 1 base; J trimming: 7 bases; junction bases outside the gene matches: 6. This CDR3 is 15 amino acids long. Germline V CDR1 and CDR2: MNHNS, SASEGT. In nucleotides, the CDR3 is TGTGCCAGCAGTGAAGGAGCAGGGGGCAGACAGCCCCAGCATTTT. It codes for CASSEGAGGRQPQHF.

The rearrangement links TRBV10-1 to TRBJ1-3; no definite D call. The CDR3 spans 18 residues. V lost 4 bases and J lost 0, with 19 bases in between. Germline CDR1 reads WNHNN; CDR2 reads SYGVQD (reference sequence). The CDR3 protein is CASSVGIPGTGSGNTIYF. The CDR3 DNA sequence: TGCGCCAGCAGTGTGGGTATTCCGGGAACGGGCTCTGGAAACACCATATATTTT.

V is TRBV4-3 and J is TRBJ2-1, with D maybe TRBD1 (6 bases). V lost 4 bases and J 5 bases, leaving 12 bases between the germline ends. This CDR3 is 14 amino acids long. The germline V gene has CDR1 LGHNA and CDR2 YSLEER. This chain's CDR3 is CASSRPGQNNEQFF. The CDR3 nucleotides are TGCGCCAGCAGCCGCCCAGGACAGAACAATGAGCAGTTCTTC.

Here the CDR3 DNA reads TGTGCCAGCAGTTTATCGTATAGCGGGAGGCCGGGAGAGCAGTACTTC. It specifies CASSLSYSGRPGEQYF. This chain joins TRBV27 and TRBJ2-7; 10 positions match TRBD2. CDR1 is MNHEY, CDR2 SMNVEV, per germline (reference sequence). The length of the CDR3 is 16 residues. Trimming at V came to 0 bases and at J to 7 bases, leaving 9 bases not matched to a gene.

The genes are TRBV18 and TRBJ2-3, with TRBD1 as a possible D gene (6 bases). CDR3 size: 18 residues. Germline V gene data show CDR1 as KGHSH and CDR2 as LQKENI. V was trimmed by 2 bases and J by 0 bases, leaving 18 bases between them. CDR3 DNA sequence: TGTGCCAGCTCACCAAGGATAGGGACACGTGGCAGCACAGATACGCAGTATTTT. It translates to CASSPRIGTRGSTDTQYF.

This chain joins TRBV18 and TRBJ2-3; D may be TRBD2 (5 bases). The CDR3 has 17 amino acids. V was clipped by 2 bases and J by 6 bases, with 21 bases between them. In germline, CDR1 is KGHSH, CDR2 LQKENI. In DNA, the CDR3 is TGTGCCAGCTCACCAACGGGAACTAAATCTTACAAGGATACGCAGTATTTT. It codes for CASSPTGTKSYKDTQYF.

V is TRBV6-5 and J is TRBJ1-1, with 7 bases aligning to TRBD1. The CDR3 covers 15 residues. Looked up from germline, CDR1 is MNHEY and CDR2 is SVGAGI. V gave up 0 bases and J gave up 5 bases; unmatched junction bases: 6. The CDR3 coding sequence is TGTGCCAGCAGTTACTCGATAGGGGGCCGAACTGAAGCTTTCTTT. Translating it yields CASSYSIGGRTEAFF.

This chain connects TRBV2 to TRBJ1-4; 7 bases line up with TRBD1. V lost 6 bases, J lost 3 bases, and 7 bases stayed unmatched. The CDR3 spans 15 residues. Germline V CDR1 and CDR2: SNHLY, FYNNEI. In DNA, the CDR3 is TGTGCCAGCAGATTTCAGGGGACAGCTAATGAAAAACTGTTTTTT. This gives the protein CASRFQGTANEKLFF.

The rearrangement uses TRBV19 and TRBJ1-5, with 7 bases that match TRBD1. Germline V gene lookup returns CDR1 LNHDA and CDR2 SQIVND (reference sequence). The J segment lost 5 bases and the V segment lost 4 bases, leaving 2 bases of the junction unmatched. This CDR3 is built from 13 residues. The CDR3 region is CASSTRGDQPQHF. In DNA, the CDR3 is TGTGCCAGTAGTACCAGGGGGGATCAGCCCCAGCATTTT.

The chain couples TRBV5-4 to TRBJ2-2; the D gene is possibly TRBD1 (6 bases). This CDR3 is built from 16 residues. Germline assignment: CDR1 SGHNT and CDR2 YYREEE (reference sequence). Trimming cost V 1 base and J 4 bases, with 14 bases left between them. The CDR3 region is CASSLYSGDSTGELFF. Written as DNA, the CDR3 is TGTGCCAGCAGCTTGTATTCAGGGGATTCCACCGGGGAGCTGTTTTTT.

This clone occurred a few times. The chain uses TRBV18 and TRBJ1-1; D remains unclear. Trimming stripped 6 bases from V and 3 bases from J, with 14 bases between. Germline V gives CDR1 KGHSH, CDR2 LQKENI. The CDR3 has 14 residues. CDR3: CASSSRLTDTEAFF. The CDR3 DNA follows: TGTGCCAGCTCCTCACGGTTAACGGACACTGAAGCTTTCTTT.

The chain's CDR3 is CAWSVPGEAFF. The CDR3 DNA reads TGTGCCTGGAGTGTTCCAGGGGAGGCTTTCTTT. The genes are TRBV30 and TRBJ1-1; maybe TRBD1 (6 bases). The CDR3 has 11 amino acids. CDR1 is GTSNPN, CDR2 SVGIG, per germline (reference sequence). V lost 0 bases and J lost 11, with 10 bases in between.

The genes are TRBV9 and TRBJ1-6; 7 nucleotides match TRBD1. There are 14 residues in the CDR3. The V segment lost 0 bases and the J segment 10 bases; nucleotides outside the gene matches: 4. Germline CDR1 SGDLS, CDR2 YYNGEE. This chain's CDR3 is CASSVGQGESPLHF. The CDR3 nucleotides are TGTGCCAGCAGCGTAGGGCAGGGGGAATCACCCCTCCACTTT.

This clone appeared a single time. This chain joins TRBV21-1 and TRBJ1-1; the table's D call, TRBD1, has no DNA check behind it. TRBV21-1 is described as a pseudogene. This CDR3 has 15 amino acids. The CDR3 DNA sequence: TGTGCCAGCAGCAACCCCACACAGGGGAACACTGAAGCTTTCTTT. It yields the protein CASSNPTQGNTEAFF.

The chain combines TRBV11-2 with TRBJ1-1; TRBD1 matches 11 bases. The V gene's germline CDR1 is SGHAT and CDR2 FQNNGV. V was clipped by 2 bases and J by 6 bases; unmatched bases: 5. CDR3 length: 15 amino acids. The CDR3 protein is CASSLTRTGGPEAFF. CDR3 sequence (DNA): TGTGCCAGCAGCTTAACTCGGACAGGGGGCCCTGAAGCTTTCTTT.

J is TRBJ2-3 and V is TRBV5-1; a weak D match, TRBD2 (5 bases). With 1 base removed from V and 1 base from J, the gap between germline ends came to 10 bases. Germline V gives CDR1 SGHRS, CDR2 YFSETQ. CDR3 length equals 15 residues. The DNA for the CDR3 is TGCGCCAGCAGCTTGATTATCGGGGGCACAGATACGCAGTATTTT. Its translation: CASSLIIGGTDTQYF.

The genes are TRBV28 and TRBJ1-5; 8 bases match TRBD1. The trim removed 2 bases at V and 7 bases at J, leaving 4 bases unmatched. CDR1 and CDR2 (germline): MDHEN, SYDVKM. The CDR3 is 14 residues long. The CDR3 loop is CASSLTRGRQPQHF. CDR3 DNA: TGTGCCAGCAGTTTAACCAGGGGGCGGCAGCCCCAGCATTTT.

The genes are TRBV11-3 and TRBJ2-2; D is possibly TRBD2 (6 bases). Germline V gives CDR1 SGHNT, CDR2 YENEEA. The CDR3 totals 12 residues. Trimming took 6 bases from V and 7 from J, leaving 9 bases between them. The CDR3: CASREGDGELFF. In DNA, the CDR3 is TGTGCCAGCAGGGAGGGTGACGGGGAGCTGTTTTTT.

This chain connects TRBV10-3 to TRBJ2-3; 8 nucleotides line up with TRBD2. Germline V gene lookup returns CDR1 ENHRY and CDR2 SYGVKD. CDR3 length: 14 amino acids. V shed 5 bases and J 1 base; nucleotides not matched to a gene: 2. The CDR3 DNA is TGTGCCATCAGTAAGGGACTAGGCACAGATACGCAGTATTTT. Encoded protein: CAISKGLGTDTQYF.

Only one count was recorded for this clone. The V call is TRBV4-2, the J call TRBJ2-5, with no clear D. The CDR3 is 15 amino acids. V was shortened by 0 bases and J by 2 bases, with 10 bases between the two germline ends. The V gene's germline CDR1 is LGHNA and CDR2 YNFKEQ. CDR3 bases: TGTGCCAGCAGCCAAGATCCCTCCCGGCAAGAGACCCAGTACTTC. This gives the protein CASSQDPSRQETQYF.

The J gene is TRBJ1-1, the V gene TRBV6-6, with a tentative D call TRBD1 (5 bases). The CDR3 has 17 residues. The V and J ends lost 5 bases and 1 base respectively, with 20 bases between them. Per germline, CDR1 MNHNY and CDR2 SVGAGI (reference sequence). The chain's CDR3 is CASSQQEGRGGNTEAFF. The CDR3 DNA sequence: TGTGCCAGCAGTCAGCAGGAAGGTCGCGGGGGGAACACTGAAGCTTTCTTT.

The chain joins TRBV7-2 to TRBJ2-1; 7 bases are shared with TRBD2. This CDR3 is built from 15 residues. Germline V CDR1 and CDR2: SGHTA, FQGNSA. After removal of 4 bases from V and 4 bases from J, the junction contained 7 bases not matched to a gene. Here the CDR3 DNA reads TGTGCCAGCAGCTGGACGGCGGGGGTATACAATGAGCAGTTCTTC. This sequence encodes CASSWTAGVYNEQFF. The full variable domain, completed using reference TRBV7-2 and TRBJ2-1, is GAGVSQSPSNKVTEKGKDVELRCDPISGHTALYWYRQSLGQGLEFLIYFQGNSAPDKSGLPSDRFSAERTGGSVSTLTIQRTQQEDSAVYLCASSWTAGVYNEQFFGPGTRLTVL.

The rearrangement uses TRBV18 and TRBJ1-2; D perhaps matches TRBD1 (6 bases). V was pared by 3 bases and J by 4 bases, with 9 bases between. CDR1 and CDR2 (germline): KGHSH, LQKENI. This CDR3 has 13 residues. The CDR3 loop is CASSPDSAYGYTF. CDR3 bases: TGTGCCAGCTCACCGGACAGCGCCTATGGCTACACCTTC.